These 11 T cell receptor beta chains share one sample of origin, sequenced in a study of blood T cell repertoires in COVID-19. Method: immunoSEQ multiplex PCR; TCRdb's copy keeps in-frame clones and lacks some. In the table there are under 200,000 clones, 85% to 90% of which are singletons. Sequencing was done on a sample of peripheral blood. Every receptor here comes from a man aged 35 to 55 with active or convalescent COVID-19.

This clone has only a few counts. The rearrangement joins TRBV28 to TRBJ1-1; TRBD1 matches at 7 bases. This CDR3 contains 14 residues. V dropped 5 bases and J dropped 0; count of bases not matched to a gene: 3. Germline assignment: CDR1 MDHEN and CDR2 SYDVKM. The DNA of the CDR3 is TGTGCCAGCAGTAGACAGGGACTGAACACTGAAGCTTTCTTT. Translation: CASSRQGLNTEAFF.

This rearrangement joins TRBV10-3 to TRBJ1-1; 8 nucleotides align to TRBD1. Germline CDR1 and CDR2: ENHRY and SYGVKD. With 3 bases clipped from V and 5 bases from J, the junction kept 8 bases outside the gene matches. The CDR3 has 15 residues. The CDR3 DNA sequence: TGTGCCATCAGTGATTTAGGACAGGGTGATACTGAAGCTTTCTTT. Amino acids: CAISDLGQGDTEAFF.

The V and J genes are TRBV5-1 and TRBJ2-1; no clear D gene. The V end was cut by 0 bases, the J end by 8 bases, with 12 bases between. Germline CDR1 and CDR2: SGHRS and YFSETQ. The CDR3 runs to 14 residues. In DNA form, the CDR3 reads TGCGCCAGCAGCTTGGGTGACAAAACCGATGAGCAGTTCTTC. As protein: CASSLGDKTDEQFF.

The chain uses TRBV3-1 (or the pseudogene TRBV3-2) and TRBJ1-3; TRBD1 is a possible D gene (6 bases). From germline, CDR1 is LGHDT and CDR2 YNNKEL (reference sequence). The CDR3 is 17 amino acids. Trimming took off 4 bases at V and 0 bases at J, with 16 bases between the two ends. CDR3 loop: CASSRVKGGLSGNTIYF. Here the CDR3 DNA reads TGTGCCAGCAGCCGGGTCAAGGGGGGGCTCTCTGGAAACACCATATATTTT.

The chain employs TRBV5-4 and TRBJ1-4; possibly TRBD1 for D (6 bases). CDR3 length: 15 amino acids. CDR1 is SGHNT, CDR2 YYREEE, per germline (reference sequence). V lost 5 bases, J lost 8 bases, and 19 bases lay in between. The CDR3 DNA sequence: TGTGCCAGCAGTCAAGTTGGGGGGGCTGGAGAAAAACTGTTTTTT. Its translation is CASSQVGGAGEKLFF.

This clone was seen a few times. The CDR3 region is CASSLEDTHGYTF. In DNA form, the CDR3 reads TGTGCCAGCAGTTTAGAGGACACACATGGCTACACCTTC. This chain connects TRBV12-3 or TRBV12-4 to TRBJ1-2; perhaps TRBD1 as D (5 bases). This CDR3 spans 13 amino acids. Between the trimmed V and J ends, which lost 1 base and 6 bases, there was a span of 9 bases.

The V gene is TRBV11-3, the J gene TRBJ2-7; 10 bases map to TRBD1. With V trimmed by 3 bases and J by 6 bases, 5 bases remained unmatched. CDR3 length equals 14 residues. The germline V gene encodes CDR1 SGHNT and CDR2 YENEEA. The CDR3 sequence: CASSFGTGDFEQYF. In DNA, the CDR3 is TGTGCCAGCAGCTTCGGGACAGGGGATTTCGAGCAGTACTTC. Based on the CDR3 plus reference TRBV11-3 and TRBJ2-7, the full variable domain is EAGVVQSPRYKIIEKKQPVAFWCNPISGHNTLYWYLQNLGQGPELLIRYENEEAVDDSQLPKDRFSAERLKGVDSTLKIQPAELGDSAVYLCASSFGTGDFEQYFGPGTRLTVT.

The V call is TRBV11-2, the J call TRBJ1-4, with 9 bases identical to TRBD1. The trim removed 4 bases at V and 7 bases at J, leaving 4 bases unmatched. The CDR3 loop spans 14 amino acids. Germline CDR1 reads SGHAT; CDR2 reads FQNNGV. The CDR3 nucleotides are TGTGCCAGCAGCTGGACAGGGGAGGGTGAAAAACTGTTTTTT. Protein sequence: CASSWTGEGEKLFF. Drawing the rest from reference TRBV11-2 and TRBJ1-4, the complete variable domain is EAGVAQSPRYKIIEKRQSVAFWCNPISGHATLYWYQQILGQGPKLLIQFQNNGVVDDSQLPKDRFSAERLKGVDSTLKIQPAKLEDSAVYLCASSWTGEGEKLFFGSGTQLSVL.

With regard to this clone: The same CDR3 also results from other DNA sequences found in this sample. The V gene is TRBV12-3 or TRBV12-4, the J gene TRBJ2-7, with no clear D. V dropped 3 bases and J dropped 3 bases, with 6 bases sitting between them. This CDR3 has 12 residues. For the CDR3, the DNA is TGTGCCAGCAGTTTTCATAGCTACGAGCAGTACTTC. Amino acids: CASSFHSYEQYF.

This sequence joins TRBV19 and TRBJ2-6; 12 bases line up with TRBD1. Trimming cost V 7 bases and J 3 bases; bases outside gene matches: 10. Germline-derived CDR1 and CDR2 are LNHDA and SQIVND (reference sequence). This CDR3 spans 18 amino acids. CDR3 sequence (DNA): TGTGCCAGTACAACCCCGGGACAGGGGGCTAGTGGGGCCAACGTCCTGACTTTC. Protein sequence: CASTTPGQGASGANVLTF.

The chain combines TRBV24-1 with TRBJ1-5; D gene uncertain. This CDR3 region has 15 residues. Germline loops: CDR1 KGHDR, CDR2 SFDVKD. The V gene lost 7 bases and the J gene lost 3 bases, with 15 bases spanning the gap. This chain's CDR3 is CATSLAGSVNQPQHF. DNA for the CDR3: TGTGCCACCAGCCTAGCGGGCAGTGTCAATCAGCCCCAGCATTTT.